Reported below is one TCR beta chain. The target antigen is unknown. This specimen belongs to a study of beta chain features in type 1 diabetes. Overall study findings and caveats: Significant though moderate, a shortening of TCRB CDR3s appeared in all four CD4+ subsets of Type 1 diabetes patients.

The authors reverse transcribed all of the isolated RNA, so sequencing captured expressed TCRB transcripts. Data came from immunoSEQ multiplex PCR; TCRdb stores just in-frame clones and leaves some out. Among about 340,000 clones listed, about 13% were seen once. One heparinised blood draw averaging around 0.12 L was given by each donor. Isolation of CD4+ naive, central memory, regulatory and stem cell-like memory cells was achieved by sorting via CD45RO/CCR7/CD25/CD127/CD95/CD27. CDR3 size: 15 residues. Losses at the gene ends were 3 bases for V and 4 bases for J; bases not matched to a gene: 7. Germline V lookup: CDR1 LNHDA, CDR2 SQIVND (reference sequence).

The sample taken for sequencing was naive CD4+ T cells from blood. The clonotype was recovered from a woman aged 18-35 years with type 1 diabetes. V gene TRBV19 combines with J gene TRBJ2-7, with 9 bases identical to TRBD1. The CDR3 sequence: CASSIRGQGMYEQYF. The CDR3 DNA sequence: TGTGCCAGTAGTATCCGCGGACAGGGGATGTACGAGCAGTACTTC.